One sample yielded the 16 T cell receptor beta chains listed below, sequenced in a study of cytomegalovirus exposure and HLA in healthy donors. Primers for the PCR totalled 60 Vbeta and 13 Jbeta. The data were produced by immunoSEQ multiplex PCR, yet TCRdb's version contains in-frame clones alone and is incomplete. The table lists under 200,000 clones, roughly 80% of them singletons, with around 3% in the top ten. The sample comprised PBMCs. The receptors come from a female donor in good health and CMV-seronegative.

A remark on this clone: One end of the junction does not line up with germline, which may come from a read error. The J gene is TRBJ2-5, the V gene TRBV7-7; 7 nucleotides line up with TRBD2. This CDR3 has 13 residues. Germline lookup yields CDR1 SSHAT and CDR2 FNYEAQ (reference sequence). CDR3 sequence reads: CASSRLAPETQYF. In DNA form, the CDR3 reads TGTGCTAGCAGCCGACTAGCCCCAGAGACCCAGTACTTC.

J is TRBJ2-3 and V is TRBV28, with D maybe TRBD1 (6 bases). V was clipped by 5 bases and J by 5 bases, with 23 bases between them. CDR1 and CDR2 from the germline V gene are MDHEN and SYDVKM. This CDR3 has 17 residues. The CDR3 DNA is TGTGCCAGCAGTGACCCCAGGGGTATAGGAACAGGAGATACGCAGTATTTT. As protein: CASSDPRGIGTGDTQYF.

The J gene is TRBJ2-1, the V gene TRBV5-5, with TRBD1 matching 8 bases. After removal of 0 bases from V and 8 bases from J, the junction contained 10 bases not matched to a gene. Germline V gene lookup returns CDR1 SGHKS and CDR2 YYEKEE (reference sequence). The CDR3 is made up of 16 amino acids. The CDR3 protein is CASSLVTGQGGYEQFF. As DNA, the CDR3 is TGTGCCAGCAGCTTGGTAACAGGACAGGGTGGTTATGAGCAGTTCTTC.

In this sample, this clone turned up a few times. The chain couples TRBV19 to TRBJ2-3; no firm D call. Germline lookup yields CDR1 LNHDA and CDR2 SQIVND (reference sequence). The CDR3 sequence is 13 residues long. V shed 7 bases and J shed 2 bases, with 10 bases lying between them. CDR3 sequence (DNA): TGTGCCAGTACTGGGCTGCCCACAGATACGCAGTATTTT. It translates to CASTGLPTDTQYF.

The chain employs TRBV11-2 and TRBJ2-3, with D tentatively TRBD1 (5 bases). Looked up from germline, CDR1 is SGHAT and CDR2 is FQNNGV. Trimming cost V 4 bases and J 2 bases, with 16 bases left between them. The CDR3 has 16 residues. The DNA for the CDR3 is TGTGCCAGCAGCTCAGTCCAGGGCTATTCCACAGATACGCAGTATTTT. This sequence encodes CASSSVQGYSTDTQYF.

This clone was seen only a few times. V is TRBV7-8 and J is TRBJ1-6; weak D call: TRBD1 (5 bases). The germline V gene has CDR1 SGHVS and CDR2 FQNEAQ. The CDR3 totals 14 residues. V was trimmed by 6 bases and J by 3 bases, leaving 9 bases between them. The DNA for the CDR3 is TGTGCCAGCAGATCGGGACTCTATAATTCACCCCTCCACTTT. It translates to CASRSGLYNSPLHF.

This chain uses TRBV28 with TRBJ1-5, with D hard to call. This CDR3 spans 18 amino acids. The V end was cut by 6 bases, the J end by 2 bases, with 23 bases between. The V gene's germline CDR1 is MDHEN and CDR2 SYDVKM. The CDR3 protein is CASRVNRWGVVGNQPQHF. CDR3 in DNA: TGTGCCAGCAGGGTCAACCGCTGGGGAGTCGTGGGCAATCAGCCCCAGCATTTT.

This clone was seen once. J is TRBJ1-2 and V is TRBV5-8, with 9 bases identical to TRBD1. In germline, CDR1 is SGHTS, CDR2 YDEGEE. J was trimmed by 2 bases and V by 4 bases; bases with no gene match: 6. The CDR3 totals 15 residues. Here the CDR3 reads CASSGGQGGNYGYTF. The CDR3 region has the DNA TGTGCCAGCAGCGGGGGACAGGGAGGGAACTATGGCTACACCTTC.

Comment on this clone: A read error may account for a junction end that differs from germline. The chain has TRBV9 and TRBJ2-2, with 7 bases fitting TRBD2. Germline CDR1 reads SGDLS; CDR2 reads YYNGEE. The CDR3 consists of 17 residues. The chain's CDR3 is CAGSVTGGGSYTGELFF. CDR3 sequence (DNA): TGTGCCGGCAGCGTAACGGGGGGAGGAAGTTACACCGGGGAGCTGTTTTTT.

The gene calls are TRBV4-1 and TRBJ2-5, with 7 bases matching TRBD1. The CDR3 has 15 residues. The V gene end was trimmed by 3 bases and the J gene end by 5 bases; junction bases not matched to a gene: 9. Per germline, CDR1 MGHRA and CDR2 YSYEKL. The CDR3 loop is CASSHPGGLGETQYF. The CDR3, as DNA: TGCGCCAGCAGCCACCCAGGGGGTCTAGGCGAGACCCAGTACTTC.

The genes are TRBV19 and TRBJ2-5, with 8 bases identical to TRBD2. V lost 3 bases and J lost 0; bases outside the gene matches: 12. The CDR3 is 18 amino acids. The germline CDR1 and CDR2 sequences are LNHDA and SQIVND (reference sequence). The CDR3 region has the DNA TGTGCCAGTAGTATTCGCCGAAGCGGGAGTATGTACCAAGAGACCCAGTACTTC. This encodes CASSIRRSGSMYQETQYF.

The chain employs TRBV7-2 and TRBJ2-1; 14 positions agree with TRBD2. Germline values: CDR1 SGHTA, CDR2 FQGNSA. The CDR3 is 16 amino acids. Trimming took 5 bases from V and 8 from J; bases not matched to a gene: 8. The CDR3 loop is CASSDTGTSGSDEQFF. Here the CDR3 DNA reads TGTGCCAGCAGCGATACCGGGACTAGCGGGAGCGATGAGCAGTTCTTC.

The chain joins TRBV30 to TRBJ2-1; TRBD2 matches 7 bases. The junction had 7 bases not matched to a gene; V was cut back by 0 bases and J by 5 bases. Germline V lookup: CDR1 GTSNPN, CDR2 SVGIG (reference sequence). The CDR3 sequence is 15 residues long. The CDR3 DNA reads TGTGCCTGGAGTGTAAATACGGGAGGCCACAATGAGCAGTTCTTC. Translation: CAWSVNTGGHNEQFF.

The chain combines TRBV2 with TRBJ2-1; D possibly corresponds to TRBD2 (5 bases). CDR3 length equals 15 residues. V dropped 4 bases and J dropped 0 bases, with 10 bases sitting between them. Germline-derived CDR1 and CDR2 are SNHLY and FYNNEI. The CDR3 nucleotides read TGTGCCAGCAGTGGAGGGCCCAGCTCCTACAATGAGCAGTTCTTC. Translating gives CASSGGPSSYNEQFF.

This rearrangement joins TRBV28 to TRBJ2-7, with 8 bases lining up with TRBD2. With V trimmed by 6 bases and J by 6 bases, 19 bases remained unmatched. The germline gives CDR1 MDHEN, CDR2 SYDVKM. The CDR3 runs 17 residues. The CDR3: CASRSGGASGTLREQYF. The CDR3 nucleotides read TGTGCCAGCAGATCCGGGGGGGCTAGCGGAACCCTCCGCGAGCAGTACTTC.

The chain carries TRBV9 and TRBJ1-2; no definite D call. The length of the CDR3 is 17 residues. CDR1 and CDR2 from the germline V gene are SGDLS and YYNGEE. V lost 0 bases and J lost 2, with 17 bases in between. The CDR3 is CASSVDVGHTLNYGYTF. The CDR3 DNA sequence: TGTGCCAGCAGCGTAGATGTGGGCCACACTCTAAACTATGGCTACACCTTC.